The 8 T cell receptor beta chains below come from one sample, sequenced in a study of T-cell memory formation after mild COVID-19. MiXCR was run by TCRdb on the 5' RACE reads, yielding one entry per CDR3 protein. The sample yields roughly 300,000 distinct CDR3 sequences, roughly 8% seen once. Sequencing input: PBMCs or a T cell subset sorted from them (not recorded which). These receptors all come from a man aged 18 to 35 who had mild COVID-19 (a few samples of this study predate the infection). Cell type and time point are not known.

As concerns this clonotype: A read error may account for a junction end that differs from germline. The chain recombines TRBV5-1 with TRBJ2-5, with TRBD2 matching 11 bases. The germline CDR1 and CDR2 sequences are SGHRS and YFSETQ. CDR3 length equals 13 residues. The CDR3 region is CASSTGLADPGNF. CDR3 bases: TGCGCCAGCAGCACGGGACTAGCGGATCCAGGGAACTTC.

In this sample, this clonotype turned up many times. V and J are TRBV15 and TRBJ2-3, with D maybe TRBD2 (6 bases). The CDR3 runs to 17 residues. In germline, CDR1 is LNHNV, CDR2 YYDKDF (reference sequence). V lost 0 bases and J lost 1, with 14 bases in between. CDR3 sequence (DNA): TGTGCCACCAGCAGAGACCCCATTCCGGGGGGCACAGATACGCAGTATTTT. Translating it yields CATSRDPIPGGTDTQYF.

This clonotype was found many times. The chain joins TRBV15 to TRBJ2-7; TRBD2 agrees at 8 bases. The CDR3 extends over 13 amino acids. V shed 3 bases and J 10 bases; nucleotides not matched to a gene: 8. Germline values: CDR1 LNHNV, CDR2 YYDKDF (reference sequence). CDR3 sequence reads: CATSSVIAGTQYV. In DNA form, the CDR3 reads TGTGCCACCAGCAGCGTGATAGCGGGGACCCAGTACGTC.

In its sample, this clonotype was seen a few times. The rearrangement links TRBV7-9 to TRBJ1-1; D call uncertain. CDR1 and CDR2 from the germline V gene are SEHNR and FQNEAQ (reference sequence). The germline V and J ends were trimmed by 0 bases and 4 bases, with 12 bases remaining between them. This CDR3 has 15 amino acids. In DNA, the CDR3 is TGTGCCAGCAGCTTAGCGCTTTCCCCTGGCACTGAAGCTTTCTTT. Its protein is CASSLALSPGTEAFF. The whole variable domain, filled in from reference TRBV7-9 and TRBJ1-1, reads DTGVSQNPRHKITKRGQNVTFRCDPISEHNRLYWYRQTLGQGPEFLTYFQNEAQLEKSRLLSDRFSAERPKGSFSTLEIQRTEQGDSAMYLCASSLALSPGTEAFFGQGTRLTVV.

There are a few counts of this clonotype. DNA for the CDR3: TGTGCCAGCAGCCGGGCTCCCCTCTATGGCTACACCTTC. Translating it yields CASSRAPLYGYTF. This sequence joins TRBV9 and TRBJ1-2; D gene unclear. V lost 4 bases and J 4 bases, leaving 11 bases between the germline ends. Per germline, CDR1 SGDLS and CDR2 YYNGEE. The CDR3 spans 13 residues.

The chain employs TRBV6-5 and TRBJ1-6; a weak D match, TRBD1 (6 bases). The CDR3 has 14 residues. Trimming took off 5 bases at V and 8 bases at J, with 13 bases between the two ends. CDR1 is MNHEY and CDR2 is SVGAGI in the germline V gene. CDR3 nucleotide sequence: TGTGCCAGCAGTCCAGGGGCCGGGGATTCACCCCTCCACTTT. As protein: CASSPGAGDSPLHF.

The V call is TRBV14, the J call TRBJ1-2; 7 bases are shared with TRBD1. Germline V gives CDR1 SGHDN, CDR2 FVKESK. The CDR3 has 15 amino acids. V gave up 4 bases and J gave up 1 base; unmatched junction bases: 6. The CDR3 nucleotides are TGTGCCAGCAGCCGGCCCGGGACAGTTAACTATGGCTACACCTTC. Protein sequence: CASSRPGTVNYGYTF. The whole variable domain, remainder taken from reference TRBV14 and TRBJ1-2, is EAGVTQFPSHSVIEKGQTVTLRCDPISGHDNLYWYRRVMGKEIKFLLHFVKESKQDESGMPNNRFLAERTGGTYSTLKVQPAELEDSGVYFCASSRPGTVNYGYTFGSGTRLTVV.

This clonotype turned up a few times. The gene calls are TRBV29-1 and TRBJ1-1; unclear D gene. Germline V gene data show CDR1 as SQVTM and CDR2 as ANQGSEA. The CDR3 is 14 residues long. Trimming removed 5 bases from V and 5 bases from J, with 18 bases in between. In DNA, the CDR3 is TGCAGCGTTTGGGCCAGAATGTCGGAGACTGAAGCTTTCTTT. This gives the protein CSVWARMSETEAFF.